This is a list of T cell receptor beta chains from one sample in a study of beta chain features in type 1 diabetes. Produced via immunoSEQ multiplex PCR; TCRdb's table is partial and in-frame only. The table has about 620,000 clones, 15% seen once. Sequences were obtained from naive CD4+ T cells from blood. These receptors were collected from a man aged 18 to 29 in good health. CDR3s leave out the opening cysteine and the closing phenylalanine or tryptophan.

TRBV12-5,ASGGTSGRSQEQF
TRBV19,ASSPMDRVNYGYT
TRBV7-2,ASSLGRGAVNEQF
TRBV2,ASINQGHEQF
TRBV7-7,ASSQKSSGIAGYNEQF
TRBV7-8,ASSPPTGGLETQY
TRBV5-1,ASSAGAPPYEQY
TRBV9,ASSVVRTRAPTDTQY
TRBV5-4,ASSLDRANSYNSPLH
TRBV28,ASSAGTSGGYEQF
TRBV7-9,ASSSRGSFYGYT
TRBV7-9,ASSSQAGSGYT
TRBV28,ASSLRGFSPLH
TRBV5-6,ASSLAGGTQY
TRBV7-2,ASSFSWGDRARNQPQH
TRBV6-5,ASSYGRYHEQY
TRBV9,ASSSILASGVLSNTGELF
TRBV7-8,ASSRVDGKDEAF
TRBV7-2,ASSLNWDRGQPQH
TRBV11-3,ASSKQSSYEQY
TRBV28,ATQGAPLH
TRBV15,ATSRERGANVLT
TRBV4-1,ASSQPTAGSNSNEQY
TRBV9,ASSVNRAGYT
TRBV6-5,ASSYTADLSYNEQF
TRBV2,ASTERGSYNEQF
TRBV20-1,SALINTEAF
TRBV4-1,ASSLPGQQF
TRBV4-3,ASSLTRDSTYNEQF
TRBV6-5,ASRTGTDTQY
TRBV2,ASSVTVNTEAF
TRBV5-1,ASSLAIPGQDINIQY
TRBV6-6,ASSYSGLDNEQF
TRBV7-2,ASSRHQEKLF
TRBV4-1,ASSPLTGTYEQY
TRBV7-2,ASRRTSGGPQQY
TRBV5-6,ASSLIGTAYNEQF
TRBV7-3,ASSHGQGRYEQY
TRBV7-2,ASRRDRGPGNTIY
TRBV18,ASSPRAFFAGETQY
TRBV9,ASSVVDRNRAGELF
TRBV28,ASSMGQENEQF
TRBV2,ASSVQGTANQPQH
TRBV5-4,ASSLAAGGSYEQY
TRBV18,ASSRTSGSLEQF
TRBV19,ASSGWDRGLLGEQF
TRBV6-1,ASSDQWVAWETQY
TRBV7-9,ASSLALGGTDEAF
TRBV7-2,ASSLYGVMGEYEQY
TRBV4-2,ASSLPGQGSYEQY
TRBV27,ASSPRRLAGNRAYEQY
TRBV12-5,ASGPGQDYNEQF
TRBV6-5,ASGLRKNIQY
TRBV18,ASSPLGTGGNQPQH
TRBV7-9,ASDKMRENTEAF